The text below deals with one TCR beta chain. The target antigen is unknown. The ViraFEST assay expanded antigen-specific CD4+ T cells with viral peptide pools before sequencing. It was after approximately 11 days of culture that CD4+ T cells were isolated. As their vaccination, participants received two doses of either BNT162b2 or mRNA-1273. It was on days 3 and 7 that half the medium was replaced with IL-2 medium. V was cut by 4 bases and J by 4 bases, with 12 bases left in between. The CDR3 length is 14 residues. Germline assignment: CDR1 SGHTA and CDR2 FQGNSA. This sample was included in a study of vaccination effects on CD4 cells after COVID-19. TCRdb's table, derived via immunoSEQ multiplex PCR, lists solely in-frame clones and lacks some. The sample has around 67,000 clones; 80% to 85% are singletons. Findings and caveats of the study: Convalescent patients in the study were few, and early post-infection timepoints were absent.

V usage is TRBV7-2 and J usage is TRBJ2-3; D call uncertain. The sample in question was CD4+ T cells from PBMCs cultured with HCoV-229E spike peptides, obtained after COVID-19 vaccination. This receptor was identified in a human donor who received a COVID-19 vaccine. CDR3 sequence: CASSSQRLADTQYF. In nucleotides, the CDR3 is TGTGCCAGCAGCTCCCAACGACTGGCAGATACGCAGTATTTT.